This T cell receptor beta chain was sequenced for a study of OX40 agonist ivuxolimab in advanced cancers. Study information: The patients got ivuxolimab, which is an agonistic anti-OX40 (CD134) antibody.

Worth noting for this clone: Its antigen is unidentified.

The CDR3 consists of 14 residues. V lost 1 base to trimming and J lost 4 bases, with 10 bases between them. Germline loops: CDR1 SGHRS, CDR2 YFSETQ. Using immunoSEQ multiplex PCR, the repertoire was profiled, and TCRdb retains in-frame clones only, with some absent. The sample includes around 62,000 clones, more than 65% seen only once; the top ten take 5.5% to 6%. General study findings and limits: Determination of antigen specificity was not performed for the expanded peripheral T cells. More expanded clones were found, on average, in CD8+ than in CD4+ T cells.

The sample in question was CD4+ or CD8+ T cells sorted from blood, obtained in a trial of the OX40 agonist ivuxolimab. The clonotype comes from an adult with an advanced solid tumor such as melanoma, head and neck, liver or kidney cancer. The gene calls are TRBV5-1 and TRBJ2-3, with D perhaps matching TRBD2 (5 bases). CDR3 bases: TGCGCCAGCAGCTTGAGGACGGACTCAGATACGCAGTATTTT. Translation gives CASSLRTDSDTQYF.